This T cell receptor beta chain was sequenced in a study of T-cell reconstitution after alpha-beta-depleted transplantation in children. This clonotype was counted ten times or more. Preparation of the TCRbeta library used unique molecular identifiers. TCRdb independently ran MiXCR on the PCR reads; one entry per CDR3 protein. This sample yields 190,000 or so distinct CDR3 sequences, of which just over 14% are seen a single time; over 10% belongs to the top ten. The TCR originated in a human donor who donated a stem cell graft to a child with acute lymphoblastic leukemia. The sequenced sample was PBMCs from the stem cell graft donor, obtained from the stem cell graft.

CDR3 nucleotides: TGCGCCAGCAGCTTCGAGGGGAGCAATCAGCCCCAGCATTTT. Translation gives CASSFEGSNQPQHF. V usage is TRBV5-1 and J usage is TRBJ1-5, with TRBD1 as a possible D gene (5 bases). Trimming shortened V by 2 bases and J by 1 base, and 7 bases separated the two germline ends. The V gene's germline CDR1 is SGHRS and CDR2 YFSETQ. The CDR3 is 14 residues long.